The clone carrying this T cell receptor beta chain was observed a few times. TCRdb analysed the reads with MiXCR anew, one entry per CDR3 protein. The repertoire consists of fewer than 250,000 distinct CDR3 sequences, with 10% to 15% occurring once and the leading ten covering approximately 1.6%. V gave up 5 bases and J gave up 1 base; unmatched junction bases: 4. The CDR3 sequence is 16 residues long. Germline lookup yields CDR1 SGHTA and CDR2 FQGTGA. This sample is part of a study of T cell repertoires in cytomegalovirus infection. Sequencing was carried out using PBMCs. V usage is TRBV7-3 and J usage is TRBJ2-1, with 11 bases fitting TRBD2. The TCR originated in a human donor in good health (CMV status not recorded). Some clones in this sample may be carry-over from other donors' samples. CDR3 coding DNA: TGTGCCAGCAGCGTCAGACTAGCGGGGTCCTACAATGAGCAGTTCTTC. This sequence encodes CASSVRLAGSYNEQFF.